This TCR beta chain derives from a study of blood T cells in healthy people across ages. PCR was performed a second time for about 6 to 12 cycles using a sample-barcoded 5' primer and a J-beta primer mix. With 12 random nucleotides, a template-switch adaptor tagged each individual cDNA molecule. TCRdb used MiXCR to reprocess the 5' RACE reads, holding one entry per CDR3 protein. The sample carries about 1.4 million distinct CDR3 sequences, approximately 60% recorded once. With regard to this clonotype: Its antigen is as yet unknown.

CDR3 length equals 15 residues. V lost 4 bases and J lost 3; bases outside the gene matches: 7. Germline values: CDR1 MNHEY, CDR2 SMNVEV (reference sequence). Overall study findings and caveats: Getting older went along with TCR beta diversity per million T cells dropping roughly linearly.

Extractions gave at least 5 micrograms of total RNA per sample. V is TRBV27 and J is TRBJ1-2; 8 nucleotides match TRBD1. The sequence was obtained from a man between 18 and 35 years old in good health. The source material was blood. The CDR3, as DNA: TGTGCCAGCAGTTCGTTACAGGGGGATGACTATGGCTACACCTTC. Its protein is CASSSLQGDDYGYTF.